What follows is one T cell receptor (beta chain) and its context. This entry belongs to a study of blood T cell repertoires in COVID-19. Overall study context: The study drew acute and convalescent COVID-19 samples from the United States, Italy and Spain.

Source study methods: Estimation of nucleated cell counts relied on the amplification of reference gene primers. The data were produced by immunoSEQ multiplex PCR, yet TCRdb's version contains in-frame clones alone and is incomplete. From that table come the V and J calls and clone size; the DNA was used to work out D and trimming. In the table there are 63,000 or so clones, 70% to 90% of which are singletons. This CDR3 contains 15 residues. Deletions cut 4 bases from V and 4 bases from J, with 17 bases between. Germline V gives CDR1 SGDLS, CDR2 YYNGEE. The sequence came from a man aged 70-80 years with active COVID-19. The rearrangement links TRBV9 to TRBJ1-2, with a possible D match to TRBD1 (6 bases). Material for sequencing was peripheral blood. The CDR3 loop is CASSPVGARVYGYTF. CDR3 bases: TGTGCCAGCAGCCCGGTGGGGGCGCGGGTCTATGGCTACACCTTC.